A selection of T cell receptor beta chains follows, all from one sample in a study of blood T cell repertoires in COVID-19. Produced via immunoSEQ multiplex PCR; TCRdb's table is partial and in-frame only. Among about half a million clones listed, roughly nine tenths were seen once. Sequencing was performed on peripheral blood. The receptors here all came from a man between 18 and 35 years old with COVID-19, enrolled during active disease. The conserved cysteine and the conserved F or W are not part of the CDR3 here.

V | CDR3
TRBV6-5 | ASSYSPDRFQETQY
TRBV5-4 | ASLKRGASYNEQF
TRBV12-3/TRBV12-4 | ASTKGSGNTIY
TRBV10-1 | ASSGGVAGGAQY
TRBV4-1 | ASSQDDFSSYNEQF
TRBV9 | ASRRGDRAPDTQY
TRBV7-9 | ASRAPGQEIAKNIQY
TRBV4-1 | ASSQDRGHFSYEQY
TRBV7-8 | ASSLGWEGEAF
TRBV18 | ASSPKTSGKRTDTQY
TRBV7-9 | ASSLILAGLNTGELF
TRBV5-8 | ASSLEGQTTYEQY
TRBV5-1 | ASSLGYSSGRAFNEQF
TRBV6-5 | ASRTGGAGEKLF
TRBV3-1/TRBV3-2 | ASSRTDNSPLH
TRBV6-5 | ASSYLTREGNSPLH
TRBV4-1 | ASSQNTGRNSPLH
TRBV24-1 | ATSDNRGRDTEAF
TRBV3-1/TRBV3-2 | ASSQDLGGGEKLF
TRBV18 | ASSPGLAGNYEQY
TRBV5-1 | ASSQFGESYNEQF
TRBV28 | ASSRLAGGLTYEQY
TRBV5-1 | ASSSSTDTTDTQY
TRBV12-5 | ASGLLGVSSGNTIY
TRBV3-1/TRBV3-2 | ASSPRQGEEQY
TRBV3-1/TRBV3-2 | ASSQAFGETQY
TRBV2 | ASSEWDSLYGYT
TRBV12-3/TRBV12-4 | ASSPTVNTEAF
TRBV12-3/TRBV12-4 | ASSLGGNEQF
TRBV4-2 | ASSQEEGGVYNEQF
TRBV6-5 | ASRSSGTGETEAF
TRBV7-3 | ASSLTTASPGTQY
TRBV11-3 | ASSFQVHEQF
TRBV11-2 | ASSTTSTDTQY
TRBV4-1 | ASSHLRGYT
TRBV2 | ASSGTGLKGYT
TRBV19 | ASSTGEGTQPQH
TRBV30 | AWSVLTSSYNEQF
TRBV15 | ATSGGGGGSDTQY
TRBV5-4 | ASSFGETQY
TRBV18 | ASSPPLLGGEQF
TRBV15 | ATSRDHYEQY
TRBV11-3 | ASSSLGPGQLAKNIQY
TRBV9 | ASSVSGAEQY
TRBV5-1 | ASSSTTGNYEQY
TRBV2 | ARRDGGPTNEQF
TRBV2 | ASSVRDRNQPQH
TRBV5-1 | ASSLLDTPNTEAF
TRBV7-2 | ASSPNRAGANVLT
TRBV24-1 | ATSDSNADEQY
TRBV7-2 | ASSYGGVSSYEQY
TRBV5-8 | ASSLVSLFSYGYT